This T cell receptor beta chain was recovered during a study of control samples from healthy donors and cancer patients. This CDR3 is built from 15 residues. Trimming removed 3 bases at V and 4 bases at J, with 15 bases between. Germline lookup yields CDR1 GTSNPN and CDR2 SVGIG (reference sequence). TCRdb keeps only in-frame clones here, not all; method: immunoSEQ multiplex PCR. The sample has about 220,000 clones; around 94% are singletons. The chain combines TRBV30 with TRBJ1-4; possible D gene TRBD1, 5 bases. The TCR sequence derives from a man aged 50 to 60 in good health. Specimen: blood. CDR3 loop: CAWRPSGRGNEKLFF. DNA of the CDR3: TGTGCCTGGAGACCCTCCGGGAGGGGTAATGAAAAACTGTTTTTT.